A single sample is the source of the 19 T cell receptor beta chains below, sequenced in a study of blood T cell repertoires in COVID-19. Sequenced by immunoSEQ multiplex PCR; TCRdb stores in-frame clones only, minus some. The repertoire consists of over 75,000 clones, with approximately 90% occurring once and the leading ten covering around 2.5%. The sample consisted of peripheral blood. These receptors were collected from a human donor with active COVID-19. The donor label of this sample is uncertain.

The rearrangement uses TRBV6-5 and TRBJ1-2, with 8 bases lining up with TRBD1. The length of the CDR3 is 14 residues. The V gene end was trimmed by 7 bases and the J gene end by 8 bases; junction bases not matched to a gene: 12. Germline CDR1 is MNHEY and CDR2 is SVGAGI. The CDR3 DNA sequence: TGTGCCAGCAAGGTGATGGACAGGGCCTTAGGCTACACCTTC. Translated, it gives CASKVMDRALGYTF.

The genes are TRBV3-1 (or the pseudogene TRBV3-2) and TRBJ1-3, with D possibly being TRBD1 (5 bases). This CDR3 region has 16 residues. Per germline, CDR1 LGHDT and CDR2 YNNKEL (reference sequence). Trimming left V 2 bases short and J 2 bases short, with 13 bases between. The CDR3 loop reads CASSQFTGTAGNTIYF. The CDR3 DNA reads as TGTGCCAGCAGCCAATTTACCGGGACTGCTGGAAACACCATATATTTT.

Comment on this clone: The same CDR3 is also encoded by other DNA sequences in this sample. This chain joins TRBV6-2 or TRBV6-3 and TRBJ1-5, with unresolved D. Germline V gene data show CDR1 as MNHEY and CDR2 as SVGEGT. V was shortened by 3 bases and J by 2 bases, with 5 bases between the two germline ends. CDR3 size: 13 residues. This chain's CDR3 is CASSYGGNQPQHF. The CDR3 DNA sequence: TGTGCCAGCAGTTATGGAGGCAATCAGCCCCAGCATTTT.

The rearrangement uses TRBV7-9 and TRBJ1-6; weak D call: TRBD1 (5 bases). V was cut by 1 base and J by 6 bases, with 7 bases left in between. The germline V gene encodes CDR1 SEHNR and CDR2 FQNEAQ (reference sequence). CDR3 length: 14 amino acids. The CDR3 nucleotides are TGTGCCAGCAGCTTAGAGGGGTCTAATTCACCCCTCCACTTT. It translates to CASSLEGSNSPLHF. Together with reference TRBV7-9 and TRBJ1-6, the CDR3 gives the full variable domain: DTGVSQNPRHKITKRGQNVTFRCDPISEHNRLYWYRQTLGQGPEFLTYFQNEAQLEKSRLLSDRFSAERPKGSFSTLEIQRTEQGDSAMYLCASSLEGSNSPLHFGNGTRLTVT.

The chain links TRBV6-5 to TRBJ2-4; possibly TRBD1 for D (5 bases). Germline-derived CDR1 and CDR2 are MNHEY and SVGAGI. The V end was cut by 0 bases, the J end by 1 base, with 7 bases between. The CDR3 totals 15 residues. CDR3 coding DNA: TGTGCCAGCAGTTACTCCAGGGTTGCCAAAAACATTCAGTACTTC. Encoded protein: CASSYSRVAKNIQYF.

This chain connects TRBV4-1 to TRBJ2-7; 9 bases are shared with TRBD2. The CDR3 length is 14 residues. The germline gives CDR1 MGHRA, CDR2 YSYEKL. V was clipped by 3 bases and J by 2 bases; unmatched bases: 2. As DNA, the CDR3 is TGCGCCAGCAGCCAGCCTAGCGGGGCCTACGAGCAGTACTTC. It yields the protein CASSQPSGAYEQYF.

The CDR3 loop reads CASSLGPRLARTGELFF. CDR3 coding DNA: TGTGCCAGCAGCTTAGGCCCTCGGTTAGCTCGGACCGGGGAGCTGTTTTTT. The chain carries TRBV13 and TRBJ2-2; D gene ambiguous. V shed 0 bases and J shed 5 bases, with 16 bases lying between them. The CDR3 is made up of 17 amino acids. Germline CDR1 and CDR2: PRHDT and FYEKMQ (reference sequence).

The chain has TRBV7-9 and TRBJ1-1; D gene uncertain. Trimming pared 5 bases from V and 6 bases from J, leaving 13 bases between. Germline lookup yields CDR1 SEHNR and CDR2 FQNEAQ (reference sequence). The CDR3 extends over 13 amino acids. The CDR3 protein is CASSPGGRAEAFF. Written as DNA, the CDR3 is TGTGCCAGCAGCCCGGGCGGGAGGGCTGAAGCTTTCTTT.

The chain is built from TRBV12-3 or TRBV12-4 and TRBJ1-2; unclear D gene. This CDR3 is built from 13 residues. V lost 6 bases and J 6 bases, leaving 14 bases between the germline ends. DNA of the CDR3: TGTGCCAGCAGCCGCGAGGTGAGGGATGGCTACACCTTC. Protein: CASSREVRDGYTF.

CDR3 coding DNA: TGCGCCAGCAGCCAGGGAGGGGGGTCGAATCAGCCCCAGCATTTT. Its translation is CASSQGGGSNQPQHF. The chain recombines TRBV4-3 with TRBJ1-5, with D possibly TRBD1 on 6 matching bases. The ends were cut back, 3 bases at V and 4 bases at J, with 13 bases in the middle. The CDR3 covers 15 residues. In germline, CDR1 is LGHNA, CDR2 YSLEER.

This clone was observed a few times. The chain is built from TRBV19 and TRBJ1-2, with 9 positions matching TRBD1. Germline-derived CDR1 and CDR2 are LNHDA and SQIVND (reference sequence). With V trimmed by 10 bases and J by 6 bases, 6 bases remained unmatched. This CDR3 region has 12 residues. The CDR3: CATRQGGNGYTF. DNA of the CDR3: TGTGCCACCCGACAGGGGGGAAATGGCTACACCTTC.

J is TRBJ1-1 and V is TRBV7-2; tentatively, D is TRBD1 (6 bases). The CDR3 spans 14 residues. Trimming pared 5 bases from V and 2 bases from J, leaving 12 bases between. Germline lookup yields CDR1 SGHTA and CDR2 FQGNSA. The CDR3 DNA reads TGTGCCAGCAGCATGGACAGTGGTAACACTGAAGCTTTCTTT. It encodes CASSMDSGNTEAFF. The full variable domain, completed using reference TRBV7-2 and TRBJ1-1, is GAGVSQSPSNKVTEKGKDVELRCDPISGHTALYWYRQSLGQGLEFLIYFQGNSAPDKSGLPSDRFSAERTGGSVSTLTIQRTQQEDSAVYLCASSMDSGNTEAFFGQGTRLTVV.

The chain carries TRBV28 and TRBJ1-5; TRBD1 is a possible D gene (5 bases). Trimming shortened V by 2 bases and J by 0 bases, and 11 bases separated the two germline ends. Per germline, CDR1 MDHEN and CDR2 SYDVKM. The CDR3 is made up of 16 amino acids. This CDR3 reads CASSLRQGNSNQPQHF. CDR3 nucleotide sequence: TGTGCCAGCAGTTTACGGCAGGGCAATAGCAATCAGCCCCAGCATTTT.

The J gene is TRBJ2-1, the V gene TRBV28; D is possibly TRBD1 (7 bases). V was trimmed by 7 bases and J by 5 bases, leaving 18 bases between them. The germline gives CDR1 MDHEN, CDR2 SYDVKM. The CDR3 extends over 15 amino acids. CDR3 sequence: CASNPRRGLDNEQFF. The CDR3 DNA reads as TGTGCCAGCAACCCAAGGAGGGGGCTCGACAATGAGCAGTTCTTC. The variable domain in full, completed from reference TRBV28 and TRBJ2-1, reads DVKVTQSSRYLVKRTGEKVFLECVQDMDHENMFWYRQDPGLGLRLIYFSYDVKMKEKGDIPEGYSVSREKKERFSLILESASTNQTSMYLCASNPRRGLDNEQFFGPGTRLTVL.

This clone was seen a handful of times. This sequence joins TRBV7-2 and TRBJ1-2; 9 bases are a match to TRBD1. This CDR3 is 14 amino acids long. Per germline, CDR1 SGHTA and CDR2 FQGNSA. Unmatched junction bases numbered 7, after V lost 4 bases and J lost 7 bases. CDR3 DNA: TGTGCCAGCAGCTCCCTACAGGGGGCTAGTGGCTACACCTTC. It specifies CASSSLQGASGYTF.

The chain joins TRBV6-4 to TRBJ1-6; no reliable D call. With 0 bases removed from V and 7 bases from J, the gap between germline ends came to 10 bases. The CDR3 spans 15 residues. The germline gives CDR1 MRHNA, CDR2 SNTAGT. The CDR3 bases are TGTGCCAGCAGTGACTCGTGGGAGGGCAATTCACCCCTCCACTTT. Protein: CASSDSWEGNSPLHF.

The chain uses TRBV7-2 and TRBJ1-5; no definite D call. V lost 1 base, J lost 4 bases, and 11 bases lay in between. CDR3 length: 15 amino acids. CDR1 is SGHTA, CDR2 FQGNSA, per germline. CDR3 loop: CASSLEVGRNQPQHF. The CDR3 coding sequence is TGTGCCAGCAGCTTAGAGGTCGGCAGGAATCAGCCCCAGCATTTT.

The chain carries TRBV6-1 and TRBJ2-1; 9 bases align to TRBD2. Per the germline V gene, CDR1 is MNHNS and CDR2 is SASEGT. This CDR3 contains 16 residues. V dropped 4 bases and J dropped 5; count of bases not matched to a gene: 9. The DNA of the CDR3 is TGTGCCAGCAGTGGGCCGCACCAGCGGGGGGACAATGAGCAGTTCTTC. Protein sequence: CASSGPHQRGDNEQFF.

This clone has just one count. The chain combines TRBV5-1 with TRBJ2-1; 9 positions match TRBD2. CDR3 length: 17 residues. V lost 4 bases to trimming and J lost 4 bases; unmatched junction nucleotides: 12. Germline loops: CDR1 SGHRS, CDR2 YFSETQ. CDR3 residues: CASSPDRTSVTYNEQFF. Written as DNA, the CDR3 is TGCGCCAGCAGCCCAGATAGGACTAGCGTCACATACAATGAGCAGTTCTTC.